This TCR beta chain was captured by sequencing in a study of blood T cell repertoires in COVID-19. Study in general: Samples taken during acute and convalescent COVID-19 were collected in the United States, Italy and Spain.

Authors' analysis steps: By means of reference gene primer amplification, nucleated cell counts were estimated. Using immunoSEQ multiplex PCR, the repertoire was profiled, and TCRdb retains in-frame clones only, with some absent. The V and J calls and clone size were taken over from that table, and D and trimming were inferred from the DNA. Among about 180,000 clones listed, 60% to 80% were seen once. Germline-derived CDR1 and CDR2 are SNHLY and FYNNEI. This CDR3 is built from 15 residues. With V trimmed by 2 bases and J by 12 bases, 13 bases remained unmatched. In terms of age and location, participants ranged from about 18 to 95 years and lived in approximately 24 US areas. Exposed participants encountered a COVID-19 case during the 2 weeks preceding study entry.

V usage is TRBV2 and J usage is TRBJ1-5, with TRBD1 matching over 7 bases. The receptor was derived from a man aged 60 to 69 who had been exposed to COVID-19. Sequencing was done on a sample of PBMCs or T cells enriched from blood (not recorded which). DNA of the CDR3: TGTGCCAGCAGTGAACTTCGACAGGGCGGTATGGGCCAGCATTTT. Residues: CASSELRQGGMGQHF.